One and the same sample provided the 14 T cell receptor beta chains below, sequenced in a study of blood T cell repertoires in COVID-19. TCRdb keeps only in-frame clones here, not all; method: immunoSEQ multiplex PCR. Of some 400,000 clones in the sample, around nine tenths were seen once. The sample was PBMCs or T cells enriched from blood (not recorded which). These receptor sequences come from a woman younger than 45 who had recovered from COVID-19.

The chain has TRBV3-1 (or the pseudogene TRBV3-2) and TRBJ2-7; tentative D call: TRBD1 (5 bases). CDR3 length equals 15 residues. The germline CDR1 and CDR2 sequences are LGHDT and YNNKEL (reference sequence). Trimming cost V 1 base and J 4 bases, with 14 bases left between them. The CDR3 sequence is CASSQAKTEKYEQYF. CDR3 DNA sequence: TGTGCCAGCAGCCAAGCCAAGACAGAGAAATACGAGCAGTACTTC.

The chain recombines TRBV20-1 with TRBJ2-3, with no clear D. Germline values: CDR1 DFQATT, CDR2 SNEGSKA (reference sequence). This CDR3 is built from 10 residues. Trimming cost V 2 bases and J 6 bases, with 3 bases left between them. Written as DNA, the CDR3 is TGCAGTGCTAGACCTGATACGCAGTATTTT. Its translation: CSARPDTQYF.

V and J are TRBV9 and TRBJ2-3, with D possibly TRBD2 on 7 matching bases. The V end was cut by 0 bases, the J end by 5 bases, with 19 bases between. Germline V gene data show CDR1 as SGDLS and CDR2 as YYNGEE. The CDR3 has 17 amino acids. CDR3 sequence (DNA): TGTGCCAGCAGCGTAGGTAGGGGAGGGGGGCTTGGAGATACGCAGTATTTT. Residues: CASSVGRGGGLGDTQYF.

V is TRBV7-3 and J is TRBJ2-3; 10 nucleotides match TRBD2. The CDR3 sequence is 16 residues long. Germline trimming cut 5 bases from V and 3 bases from J; bases unmatched to any gene: 8. CDR1 is SGHTA and CDR2 is FQGTGA in the germline V gene. The CDR3 loop reads CASSPLAGASTDTQYF. In DNA form, the CDR3 reads TGTGCCAGCAGCCCCCTAGCGGGAGCAAGTACAGATACGCAGTATTTT. Variable domain in full (rest from reference TRBV7-3 and TRBJ2-3): GAGVSQTPSNKVTEKGKYVELRCDPISGHTALYWYRQSLGQGPEFLIYFQGTGAADDSGLPNDRFFAVRPEGSVSTLKIQRTERGDSAVYLCASSPLAGASTDTQYFGPGTRLTVL.

This chain uses TRBV4-1 with TRBJ1-6; no clear D gene. This CDR3 is built from 15 residues. V dropped 0 bases and J dropped 3 bases, with 6 bases sitting between them. Germline V gene sequence: CDR1 MGHRA, CDR2 YSYEKL. The CDR3 protein is CASSQEADYNSPLHF. CDR3 nucleotides: TGCGCCAGCAGCCAAGAGGCAGACTATAATTCACCCCTCCACTTT.

V is TRBV27 and J is TRBJ1-5, with a tentative D call TRBD1 (5 bases). CDR1 is MNHEY and CDR2 is SMNVEV in the germline V gene (reference sequence). The CDR3 extends over 15 amino acids. V lost 5 bases to trimming and J lost 2 bases, with 13 bases between them. CDR3 region: CASSVQGVGNQPQHF. CDR3 bases: TGTGCCAGCAGTGTCCAGGGTGTCGGCAATCAGCCCCAGCATTTT.

V usage is TRBV7-9 and J usage is TRBJ1-2, with 7 bases matching TRBD1. This CDR3 has 15 amino acids. CDR1 is SEHNR, CDR2 FQNEAQ, per germline (reference sequence). The V segment lost 5 bases and the J segment 6 bases; nucleotides outside the gene matches: 12. CDR3 sequence: CASSLSRTGPDGYTF. Here the CDR3 DNA reads TGTGCCAGCAGCCTGAGCCGGACAGGCCCAGATGGCTACACCTTC.

This chain links TRBV27 with TRBJ2-3, with TRBD1 matching 7 bases. The CDR3 is 15 residues long. Germline CDR1 MNHEY, CDR2 SMNVEV (reference sequence). Losses at the gene ends were 4 bases for V and 4 bases for J; bases not matched to a gene: 8. The CDR3 nucleotides read TGTGCCAGCAGTTCCGACAGGGACGTGGCAGATACGCAGTATTTT. Amino acid sequence: CASSSDRDVADTQYF.

The chain uses TRBV28 and TRBJ1-2; unclear D gene. V lost 7 bases, J lost 0 bases, and 15 bases lay in between. The germline gives CDR1 MDHEN, CDR2 SYDVKM. This CDR3 is built from 15 residues. The CDR3 spells CASMPQVQANYGYTF. The CDR3 DNA follows: TGTGCCAGCATGCCCCAGGTCCAAGCTAACTATGGCTACACCTTC.

This clone is a singleton in its sample. V gene TRBV30 combines with J gene TRBJ1-6; D ambiguous. The CDR3 totals 15 residues. V lost 0 bases, J lost 8 bases, and 14 bases lay in between. Germline loops: CDR1 GTSNPN, CDR2 SVGIG (reference sequence). The CDR3 DNA is TGTGCCTGGAGTGTACCCAGGCAGCAATATTCACCCCTCCACTTT. This translates into CAWSVPRQQYSPLHF.

This clone has only one observation. The chain employs TRBV2 and TRBJ1-6, with TRBD1 as a possible D gene (6 bases). This CDR3 has 16 amino acids. The V and J ends lost 5 bases and 7 bases respectively, with 18 bases between them. The germline gives CDR1 SNHLY, CDR2 FYNNEI. The CDR3 here is CASSPWDTPQNSPLHF. CDR3 nucleotide sequence: TGTGCCAGCAGTCCATGGGACACCCCTCAAAATTCACCCCTCCACTTT.

This sequence joins TRBV23-1 and TRBJ1-5; 7 nucleotides line up with TRBD1. TRBV23-1 is an open reading frame, and its role is uncertain. The V gene end was trimmed by 7 bases and the J gene end by 3 bases; junction bases not matched to a gene: 6. The CDR3 covers 14 residues. The CDR3, as DNA: TGCGCCAGCAATACGGGACAGAACAATCAGCCCCAGCATTTT. Protein sequence: CASNTGQNNQPQHF.

The chain combines TRBV5-1 with TRBJ1-2, with 8 positions matching TRBD1. CDR1 is SGHRS and CDR2 is YFSETQ in the germline V gene. The ends lost 4 bases at V and 7 bases at J; junction bases unmatched: 6. The CDR3 is 13 amino acids. The CDR3: CASSLTGEFGYTF. CDR3 coding DNA: TGCGCCAGCAGCCTGACAGGGGAGTTTGGCTACACCTTC.

The rearrangement joins TRBV19 to TRBJ2-1, with a possible D match to TRBD2 (6 bases). CDR3 length: 13 amino acids. Germline CDR1 is LNHDA and CDR2 is SQIVND (reference sequence). The germline V and J ends were trimmed by 8 bases and 5 bases, with 13 bases remaining between them. CDR3 amino acids: CASGTPRDNEQFF. In DNA, the CDR3 is TGTGCCAGTGGGACTCCAAGGGACAATGAGCAGTTCTTC.